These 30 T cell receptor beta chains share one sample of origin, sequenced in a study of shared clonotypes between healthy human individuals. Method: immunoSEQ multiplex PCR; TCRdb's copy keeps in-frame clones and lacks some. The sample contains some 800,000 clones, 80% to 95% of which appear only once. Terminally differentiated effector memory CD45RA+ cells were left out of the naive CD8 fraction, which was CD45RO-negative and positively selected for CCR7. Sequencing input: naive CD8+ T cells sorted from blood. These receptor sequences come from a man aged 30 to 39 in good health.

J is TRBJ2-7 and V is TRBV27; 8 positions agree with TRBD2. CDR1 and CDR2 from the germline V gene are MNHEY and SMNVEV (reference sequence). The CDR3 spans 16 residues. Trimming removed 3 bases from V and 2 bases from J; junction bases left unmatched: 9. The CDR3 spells CASSFTSARGAYEQYF. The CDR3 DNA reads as TGTGCCAGCAGTTTTACTTCCGCGCGGGGGGCCTACGAGCAGTACTTC.

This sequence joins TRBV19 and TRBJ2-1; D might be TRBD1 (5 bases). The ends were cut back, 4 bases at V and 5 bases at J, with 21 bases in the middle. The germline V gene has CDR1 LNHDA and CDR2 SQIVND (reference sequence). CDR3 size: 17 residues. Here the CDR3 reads CASSSLPTETSNNEQFF. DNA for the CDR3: TGTGCCAGTAGTAGCCTCCCGACAGAGACATCCAACAATGAGCAGTTCTTC. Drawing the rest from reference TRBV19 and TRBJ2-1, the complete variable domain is DGGITQSPKYLFRKEGQNVTLSCEQNLNHDAMYWYRQDPGQGLRLIYYSQIVNDFQKGDIAEGYSVSREKKESFPLTVTSAQKNPTAFYLCASSSLPTETSNNEQFFGPGTRLTVL.

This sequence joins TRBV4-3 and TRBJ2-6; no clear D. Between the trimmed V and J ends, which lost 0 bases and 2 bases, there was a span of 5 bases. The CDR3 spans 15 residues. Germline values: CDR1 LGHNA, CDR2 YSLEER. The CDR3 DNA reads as TGCGCCAGCAGCCAAGAGAGACCTGGGGCCAACGTCCTGACTTTC. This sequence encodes CASSQERPGANVLTF.

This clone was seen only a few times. The CDR3 nucleotides are TGTGCCAGTAGTATAGTAGGCGGTTCCTACGAGCAGTACTTC. Its protein is CASSIVGGSYEQYF. V is TRBV19 and J is TRBJ2-7; D ambiguous. V was clipped by 1 base and J by 1 base, with 8 bases between them. Germline CDR1 is LNHDA and CDR2 is SQIVND (reference sequence). This CDR3 contains 14 residues.

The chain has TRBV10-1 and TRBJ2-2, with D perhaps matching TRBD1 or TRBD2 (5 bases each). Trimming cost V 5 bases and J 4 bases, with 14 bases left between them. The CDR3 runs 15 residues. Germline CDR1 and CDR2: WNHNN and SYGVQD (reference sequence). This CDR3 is CASSKGTLSTGELFF. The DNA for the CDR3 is TGCGCCAGCAGTAAGGGGACGCTGTCCACCGGGGAGCTGTTTTTT.

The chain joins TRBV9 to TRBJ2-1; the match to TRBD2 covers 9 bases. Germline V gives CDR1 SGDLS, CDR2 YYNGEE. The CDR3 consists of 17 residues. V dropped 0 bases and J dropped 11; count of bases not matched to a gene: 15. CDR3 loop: CASSVDRAGGPGSKQFF. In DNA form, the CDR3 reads TGTGCCAGCAGCGTAGATCGGGCGGGAGGGCCAGGTAGTAAGCAGTTCTTC.

The CDR3 DNA follows: TGTGCCAGCAGCTTAGGGACTAGCGGGTACGGTGAGCAGTTCTTC. It specifies CASSLGTSGYGEQFF. This sequence joins TRBV5-8 and TRBJ2-1; 12 nucleotides agree with TRBD2. This CDR3 region has 15 residues. Germline CDR1 and CDR2: SGHTS and YDEGEE. V lost 2 bases to trimming and J lost 9 bases; unmatched junction nucleotides: 6.

CDR3 nucleotides: TGTGCCAGCAGCCATTCAGAGGGGACTGAAGCTTTCTTT. This gives the protein CASSHSEGTEAFF. The chain employs TRBV4-2 and TRBJ1-1; tentatively, D is TRBD1 (5 bases). The CDR3 totals 13 residues. V gave up 3 bases and J gave up 5 bases, with 10 bases separating them. Germline lookup yields CDR1 LGHNA and CDR2 YNFKEQ.

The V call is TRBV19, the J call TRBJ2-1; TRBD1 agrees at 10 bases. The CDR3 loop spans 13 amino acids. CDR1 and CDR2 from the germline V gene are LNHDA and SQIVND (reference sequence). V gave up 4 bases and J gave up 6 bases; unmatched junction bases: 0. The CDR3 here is CASSRTGGNEQFF. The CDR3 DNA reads TGTGCCAGTAGTAGGACAGGGGGCAATGAGCAGTTCTTC.

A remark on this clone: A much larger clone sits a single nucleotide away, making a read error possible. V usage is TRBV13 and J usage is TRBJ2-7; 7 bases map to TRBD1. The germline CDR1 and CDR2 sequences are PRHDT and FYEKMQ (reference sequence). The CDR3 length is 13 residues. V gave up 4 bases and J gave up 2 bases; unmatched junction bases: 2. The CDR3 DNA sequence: TGTGCCAGCAGCTCGGGACAGACCTACGAGCAGTACTTC. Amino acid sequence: CASSSGQTYEQYF.

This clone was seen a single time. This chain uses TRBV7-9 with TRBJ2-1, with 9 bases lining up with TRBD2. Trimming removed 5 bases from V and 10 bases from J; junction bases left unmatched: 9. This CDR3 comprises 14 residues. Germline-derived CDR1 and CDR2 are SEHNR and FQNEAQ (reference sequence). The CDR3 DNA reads TGTGCCAGCAGCCCATTAGCGGGAGCAGGCGAGCAGTTCTTC. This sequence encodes CASSPLAGAGEQFF.

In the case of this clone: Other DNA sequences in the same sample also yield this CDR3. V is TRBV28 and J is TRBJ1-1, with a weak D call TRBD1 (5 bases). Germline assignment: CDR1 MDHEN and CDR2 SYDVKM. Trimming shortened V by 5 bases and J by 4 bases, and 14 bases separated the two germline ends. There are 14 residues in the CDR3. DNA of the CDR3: TGTGCCAGCAGTCCCACGGGGGGAGGCACTGAAGCTTTCTTT. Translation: CASSPTGGGTEAFF. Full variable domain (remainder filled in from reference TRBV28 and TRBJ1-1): DVKVTQSSRYLVKRTGEKVFLECVQDMDHENMFWYRQDPGLGLRLIYFSYDVKMKEKGDIPEGYSVSREKKERFSLILESASTNQTSMYLCASSPTGGGTEAFFGQGTRLTVV.

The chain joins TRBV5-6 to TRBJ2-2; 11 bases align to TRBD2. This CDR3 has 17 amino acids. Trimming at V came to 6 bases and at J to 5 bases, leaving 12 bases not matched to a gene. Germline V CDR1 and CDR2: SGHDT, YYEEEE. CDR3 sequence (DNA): TGTGCCAGCACCTCGACTAGCGGGACCCTTGGGACCGGGGAGCTGTTTTTT. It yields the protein CASTSTSGTLGTGELFF.

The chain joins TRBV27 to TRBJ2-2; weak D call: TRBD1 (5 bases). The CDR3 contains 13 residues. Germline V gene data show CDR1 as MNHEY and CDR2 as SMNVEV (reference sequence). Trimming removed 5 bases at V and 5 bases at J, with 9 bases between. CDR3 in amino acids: CASSLRTTGELFF. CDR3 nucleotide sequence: TGTGCCAGCAGTCTCCGGACAACCGGGGAGCTGTTTTTT.

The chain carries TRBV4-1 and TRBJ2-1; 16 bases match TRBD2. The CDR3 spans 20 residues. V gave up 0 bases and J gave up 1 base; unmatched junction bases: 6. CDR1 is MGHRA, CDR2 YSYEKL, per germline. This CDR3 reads CASSQDGGTSGRASYNEQFF. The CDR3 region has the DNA TGCGCCAGCAGCCAAGATGGGGGGACTAGCGGGAGGGCTTCCTACAATGAGCAGTTCTTC.

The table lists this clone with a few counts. The CDR3 region has the DNA TGTGCCAGAAGTACGGGCCGGTGGGGAGAGGGTGGCTACACCTTC. This codes for CARSTGRWGEGGYTF. The chain links TRBV6-1 to TRBJ1-2; D call uncertain. The V and J ends lost 9 bases and 7 bases respectively, with 24 bases between them. Germline V lookup: CDR1 MNHNS, CDR2 SASEGT. The CDR3 totals 15 residues.

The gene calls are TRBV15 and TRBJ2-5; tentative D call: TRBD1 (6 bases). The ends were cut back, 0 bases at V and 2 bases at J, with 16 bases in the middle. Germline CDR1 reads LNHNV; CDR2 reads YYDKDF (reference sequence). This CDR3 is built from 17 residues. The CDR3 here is CATSRDNRLTGQETQYF. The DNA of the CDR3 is TGTGCCACCAGCAGAGATAATAGACTGACAGGACAAGAGACCCAGTACTTC.

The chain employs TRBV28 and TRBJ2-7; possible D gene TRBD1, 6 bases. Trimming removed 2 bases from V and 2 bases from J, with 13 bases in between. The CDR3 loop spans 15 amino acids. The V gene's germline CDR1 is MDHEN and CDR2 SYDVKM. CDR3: CASSLGTPSTYEQYF. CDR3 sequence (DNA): TGTGCCAGCAGTTTAGGGACACCTTCGACCTACGAGCAGTACTTC. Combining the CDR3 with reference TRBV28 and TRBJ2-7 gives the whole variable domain DVKVTQSSRYLVKRTGEKVFLECVQDMDHENMFWYRQDPGLGLRLIYFSYDVKMKEKGDIPEGYSVSREKKERFSLILESASTNQTSMYLCASSLGTPSTYEQYFGPGTRLTVT.

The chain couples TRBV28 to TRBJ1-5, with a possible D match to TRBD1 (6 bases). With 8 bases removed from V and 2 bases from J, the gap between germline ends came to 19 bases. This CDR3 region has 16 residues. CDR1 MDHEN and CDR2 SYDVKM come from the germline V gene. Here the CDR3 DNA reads TGTGCCAGCGGCCTCCAGGGGTTTGGGCGCAATCAGCCCCAGCATTTT. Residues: CASGLQGFGRNQPQHF.

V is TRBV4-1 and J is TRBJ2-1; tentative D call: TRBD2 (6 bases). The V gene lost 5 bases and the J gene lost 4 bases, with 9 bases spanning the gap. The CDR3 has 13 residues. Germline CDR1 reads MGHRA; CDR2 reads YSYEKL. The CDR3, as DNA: TGCGCCAGCAGCTCAAGCGGGTACAATGAGCAGTTCTTC. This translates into CASSSSGYNEQFF.

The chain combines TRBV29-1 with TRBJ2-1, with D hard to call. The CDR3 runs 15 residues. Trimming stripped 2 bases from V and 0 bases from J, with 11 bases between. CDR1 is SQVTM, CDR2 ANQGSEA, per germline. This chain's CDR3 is CSVELVSSSYNEQFF. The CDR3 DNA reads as TGCAGCGTTGAACTTGTTAGTAGCTCCTACAATGAGCAGTTCTTC.

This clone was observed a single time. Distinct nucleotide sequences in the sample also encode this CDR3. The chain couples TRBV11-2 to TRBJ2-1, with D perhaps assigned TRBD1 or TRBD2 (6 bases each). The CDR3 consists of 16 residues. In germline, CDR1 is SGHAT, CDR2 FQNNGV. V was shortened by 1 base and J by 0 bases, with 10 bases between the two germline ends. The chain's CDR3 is CASSLGGGSSYNEQFF. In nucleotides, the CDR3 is TGTGCCAGCAGCTTAGGAGGGGGGAGCTCCTACAATGAGCAGTTCTTC.

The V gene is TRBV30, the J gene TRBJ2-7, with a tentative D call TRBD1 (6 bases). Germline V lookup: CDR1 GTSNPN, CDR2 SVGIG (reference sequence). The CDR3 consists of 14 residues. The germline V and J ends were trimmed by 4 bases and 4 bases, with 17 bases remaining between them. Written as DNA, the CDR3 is TGTGCCTGGAACAGCCCGGGACACCTATACGAGCAGTACTTC. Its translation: CAWNSPGHLYEQYF.

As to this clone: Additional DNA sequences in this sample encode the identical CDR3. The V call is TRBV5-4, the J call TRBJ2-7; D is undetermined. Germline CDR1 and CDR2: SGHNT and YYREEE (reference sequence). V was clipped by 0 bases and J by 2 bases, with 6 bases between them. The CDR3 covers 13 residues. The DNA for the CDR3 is TGTGCCAGCAGCTTGGACAGTCCCTACGAGCAGTACTTC. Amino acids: CASSLDSPYEQYF.

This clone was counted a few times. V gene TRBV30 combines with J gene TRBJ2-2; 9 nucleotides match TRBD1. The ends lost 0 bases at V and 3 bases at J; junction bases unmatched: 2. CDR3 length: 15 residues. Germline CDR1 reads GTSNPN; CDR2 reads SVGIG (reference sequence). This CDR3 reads CAWSVGDRDTGELFF. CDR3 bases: TGTGCCTGGAGTGTAGGGGACAGGGACACCGGGGAGCTGTTTTTT.

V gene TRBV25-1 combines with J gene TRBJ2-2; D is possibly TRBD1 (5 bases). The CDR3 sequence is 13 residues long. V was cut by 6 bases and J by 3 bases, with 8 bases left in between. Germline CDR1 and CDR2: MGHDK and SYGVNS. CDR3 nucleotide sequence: TGTGCCAGCAGAGACAGATACACCGGGGAGCTGTTTTTT. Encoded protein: CASRDRYTGELFF.

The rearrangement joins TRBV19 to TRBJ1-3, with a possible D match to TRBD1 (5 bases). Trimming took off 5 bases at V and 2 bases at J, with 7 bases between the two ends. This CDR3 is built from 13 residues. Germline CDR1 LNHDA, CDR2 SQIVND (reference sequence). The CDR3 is CASSGTAGNTIYF. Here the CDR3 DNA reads TGTGCCAGTAGTGGGACCGCTGGAAACACCATATATTTT.

The CDR3 DNA sequence: TGTGCCAGCAGTTTATCAGAGTCCGGGACAGGGAACACCGGGGAGCTGTTTTTT. Protein: CASSLSESGTGNTGELFF. This chain links TRBV27 with TRBJ2-2; 8 bases agree with TRBD1. V was clipped by 0 bases and J by 1 base; unmatched bases: 7. CDR1 is MNHEY, CDR2 SMNVEV, per germline (reference sequence). The CDR3 sequence is 18 residues long.

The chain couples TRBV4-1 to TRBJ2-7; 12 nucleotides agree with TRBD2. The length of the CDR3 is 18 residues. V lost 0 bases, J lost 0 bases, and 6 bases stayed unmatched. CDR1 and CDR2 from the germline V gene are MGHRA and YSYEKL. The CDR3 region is CASSQDPSGRDHSYEQYF. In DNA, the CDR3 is TGCGCCAGCAGCCAAGATCCTAGCGGGAGGGACCACTCCTACGAGCAGTACTTC.

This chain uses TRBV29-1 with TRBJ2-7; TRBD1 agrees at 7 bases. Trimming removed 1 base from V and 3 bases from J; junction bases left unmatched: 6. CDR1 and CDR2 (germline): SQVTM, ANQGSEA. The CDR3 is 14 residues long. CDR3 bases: TGCAGCGTTGAAGTGGGGACAGTCGTCTACGAGCAGTACTTC. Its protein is CSVEVGTVVYEQYF.